This T cell receptor beta chain stems from a study of control samples from healthy donors and cancer patients. The protocol was immunoSEQ multiplex PCR, while the TCRdb copy is restricted to in-frame clones and leaves out a portion. Of 120,000 or so clones in the sample, 85% to 95% were seen once. V was clipped by 3 bases and J by 0 bases; unmatched bases: 12. Germline V CDR1 and CDR2: SGHVS, FQNEAQ. The CDR3 has 20 amino acids. The receptor was isolated from a man between 50 and 59 years old with head and neck cancer. Sequencing input: PBMCs. The V gene is TRBV7-8, the J gene TRBJ2-1; 12 bases line up with TRBD2. CDR3 in amino acids: CASSFLRLAGGPGSYNEQFF. As DNA, the CDR3 is TGTGCCAGCAGCTTCCTTAGGCTAGCGGGGGGGCCAGGCTCCTACAATGAGCAGTTCTTC. Looking up the rest from reference TRBV7-8 and TRBJ2-1 gives the full variable domain: GAGVSQSPRYKVAKRGQDVALRCDPISGHVSLFWYQQALGQGPEFLTYFQNEAQLDKSGLPSDRFFAERPEGSVSTLKIQRTQQEDSAVYLCASSFLRLAGGPGSYNEQFFGPGTRLTVL.